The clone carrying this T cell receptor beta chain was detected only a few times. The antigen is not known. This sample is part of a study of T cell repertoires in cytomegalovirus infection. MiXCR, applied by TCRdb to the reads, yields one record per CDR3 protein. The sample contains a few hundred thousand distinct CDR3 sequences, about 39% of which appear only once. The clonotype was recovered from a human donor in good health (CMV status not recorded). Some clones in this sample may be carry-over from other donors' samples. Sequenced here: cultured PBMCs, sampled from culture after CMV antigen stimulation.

The CDR3 nucleotides read TGTGCCAGCAGCTTGGCCGTCGGGGAGCTGTTTTTT. This translates into CASSLAVGELFF. This chain links TRBV7-9 with TRBJ2-2; no definite D call. V was trimmed by 3 bases and J by 7 bases, leaving 6 bases between them. There are 12 residues in the CDR3. Germline loops: CDR1 SEHNR, CDR2 FQNEAQ (reference sequence).